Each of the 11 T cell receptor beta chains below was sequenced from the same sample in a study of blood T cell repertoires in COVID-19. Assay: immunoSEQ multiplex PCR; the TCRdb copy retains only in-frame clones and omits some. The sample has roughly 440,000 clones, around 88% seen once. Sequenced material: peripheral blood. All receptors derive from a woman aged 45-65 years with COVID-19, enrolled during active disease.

The CDR3 sequence: CASSSFGEGLNTGELFF. CDR3 coding DNA: TGTGCCAGCAGCTCCTTCGGGGAGGGATTAAACACCGGGGAGCTGTTTTTT. The chain couples TRBV7-3 to TRBJ2-2, with 7 bases identical to TRBD2. This CDR3 is 17 amino acids long. After removal of 4 bases from V and 2 bases from J, the junction contained 10 bases not matched to a gene. CDR1 SGHTA and CDR2 FQGTGA come from the germline V gene.

The CDR3 protein is CASSNRQGPYEQYF. CDR3 DNA: TGTGCCAGCAGCAACCGACAGGGTCCCTACGAGCAGTACTTC. The V and J genes are TRBV7-9 and TRBJ2-7; 7 nucleotides align to TRBD1. V was pared by 5 bases and J by 2 bases, with 6 bases of the junction left unmatched. In germline, CDR1 is SEHNR, CDR2 FQNEAQ (reference sequence). This CDR3 contains 14 residues.

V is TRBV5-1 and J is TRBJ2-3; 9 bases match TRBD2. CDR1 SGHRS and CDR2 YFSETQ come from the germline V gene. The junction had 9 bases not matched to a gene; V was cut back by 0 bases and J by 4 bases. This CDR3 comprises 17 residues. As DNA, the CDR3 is TGCGCCAGCAGCTTGGCCGGCGCGGGGGGGCCGTCAGATACGCAGTATTTT. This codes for CASSLAGAGGPSDTQYF.

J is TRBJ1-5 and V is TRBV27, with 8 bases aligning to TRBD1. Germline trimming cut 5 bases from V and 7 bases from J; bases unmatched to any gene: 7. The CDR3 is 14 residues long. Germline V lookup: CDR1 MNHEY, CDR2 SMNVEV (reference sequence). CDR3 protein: CASSPNRGSQPQHF. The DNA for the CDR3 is TGTGCCAGCAGTCCCAACAGGGGGAGCCAGCCCCAGCATTTT.

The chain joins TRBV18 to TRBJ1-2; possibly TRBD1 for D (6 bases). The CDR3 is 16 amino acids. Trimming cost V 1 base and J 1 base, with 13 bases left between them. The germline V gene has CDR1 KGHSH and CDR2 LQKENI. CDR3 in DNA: TGTGCCAGCTCACCACTAAGCTACAGGGATAACTATGGCTACACCTTC. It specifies CASSPLSYRDNYGYTF.

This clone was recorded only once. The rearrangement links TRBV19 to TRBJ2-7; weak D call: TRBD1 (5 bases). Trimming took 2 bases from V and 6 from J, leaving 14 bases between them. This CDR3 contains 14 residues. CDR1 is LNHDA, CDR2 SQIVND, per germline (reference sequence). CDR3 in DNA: TGTGCCAGTAGTATACGGCAGGGTAGAGGCGAGCAGTACTTC. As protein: CASSIRQGRGEQYF. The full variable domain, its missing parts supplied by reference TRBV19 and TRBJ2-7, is DGGITQSPKYLFRKEGQNVTLSCEQNLNHDAMYWYRQDPGQGLRLIYYSQIVNDFQKGDIAEGYSVSREKKESFPLTVTSAQKNPTAFYLCASSIRQGRGEQYFGPGTRLTVT.

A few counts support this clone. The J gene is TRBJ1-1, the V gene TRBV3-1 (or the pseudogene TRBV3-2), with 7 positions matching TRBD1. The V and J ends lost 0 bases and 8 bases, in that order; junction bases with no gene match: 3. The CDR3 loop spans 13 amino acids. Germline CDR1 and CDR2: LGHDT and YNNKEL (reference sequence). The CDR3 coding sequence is TGTGCCAGCAGCCAAGATCGGACAGGAGAAGCTTTCTTT. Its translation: CASSQDRTGEAFF.

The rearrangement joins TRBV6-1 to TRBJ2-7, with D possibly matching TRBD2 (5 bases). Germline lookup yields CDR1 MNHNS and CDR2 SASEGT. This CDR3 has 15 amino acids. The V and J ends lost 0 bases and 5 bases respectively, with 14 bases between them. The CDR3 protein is CASSEAFGGRHEQYF. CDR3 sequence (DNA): TGTGCCAGCAGTGAAGCTTTTGGAGGCAGGCACGAGCAGTACTTC.

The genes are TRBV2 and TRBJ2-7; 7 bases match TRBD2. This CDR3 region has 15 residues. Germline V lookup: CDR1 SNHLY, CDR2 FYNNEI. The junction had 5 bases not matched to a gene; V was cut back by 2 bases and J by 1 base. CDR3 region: CASSESSGYSYEQYF. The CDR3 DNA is TGTGCCAGCAGTGAATCTAGCGGCTATTCCTACGAGCAGTACTTC. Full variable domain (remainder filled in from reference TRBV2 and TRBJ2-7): EPEVTQTPSHQVTQMGQEVILRCVPISNHLYFYWYRQILGQKVEFLVSFYNNEISEKSEIFDDQFSVERPDGSNFTLKIRSTKLEDSAMYFCASSESSGYSYEQYFGPGTRLTVT.

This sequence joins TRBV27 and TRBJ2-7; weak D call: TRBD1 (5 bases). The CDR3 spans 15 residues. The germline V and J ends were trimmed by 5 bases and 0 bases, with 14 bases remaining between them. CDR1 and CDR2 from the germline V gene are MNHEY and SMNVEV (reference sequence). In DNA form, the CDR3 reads TGTGCCAGCAGTCCAAGACAGTATAGCTCCTACGAGCAGTACTTC. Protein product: CASSPRQYSSYEQYF.

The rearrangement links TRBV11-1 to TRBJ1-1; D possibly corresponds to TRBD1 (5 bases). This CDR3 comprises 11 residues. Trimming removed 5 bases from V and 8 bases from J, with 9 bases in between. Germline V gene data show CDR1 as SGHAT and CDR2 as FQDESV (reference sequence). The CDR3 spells CASSRGLEAFF. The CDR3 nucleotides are TGTGCCAGCAGCCGGGGGTTAGAAGCTTTCTTT.